These 25 T cell receptor beta chains were sequenced from one sample in a study of cytomegalovirus exposure and HLA in healthy donors. It was with 60 Vbeta and 13 Jbeta primers that the PCR ran. Clones were read by immunoSEQ multiplex PCR, and TCRdb kept only the in-frame ones, dropping some. The data hold around 280,000 clones, with 85% to 90% observed a single time. The sample taken for sequencing was PBMCs. These receptors were obtained from a woman aged 18 to 35 in good health and CMV-seronegative.

V gene TRBV5-1 combines with J gene TRBJ2-7; the match to TRBD1 covers 8 bases. V was pared by 0 bases and J by 3 bases, with 2 bases of the junction left unmatched. The CDR3 covers 14 residues. The V gene's germline CDR1 is SGHRS and CDR2 YFSETQ. CDR3 in DNA: TGCGCCAGCAGCTTGGTAGGACAGGGCTACGAGCAGTACTTC. Amino acids: CASSLVGQGYEQYF.

This chain links TRBV7-9 with TRBJ2-2, with TRBD2 matching 12 bases. J was trimmed by 0 bases and V by 4 bases; bases with no gene match: 9. Germline CDR1 reads SEHNR; CDR2 reads FQNEAQ (reference sequence). This CDR3 is 19 amino acids long. CDR3 residues: CASSSRLAGGQPNTGELFF. The CDR3 DNA sequence: TGTGCCAGCAGCTCCCGCCTAGCGGGGGGGCAACCGAACACCGGGGAGCTGTTTTTT.

V is TRBV5-4 and J is TRBJ2-3; TRBD2 might be the D (7 bases). V lost 5 bases and J lost 5, with 18 bases in between. CDR3 length: 15 residues. Germline assignment: CDR1 SGHNT and CDR2 YYREEE (reference sequence). The CDR3 DNA follows: TGTGCCAGCAGGGTGGGGGGGCAGGGAGGAGATACGCAGTATTTT. Residues: CASRVGGQGGDTQYF.

The chain employs TRBV18 and TRBJ2-7; 8 nucleotides match TRBD1. The germline V gene encodes CDR1 KGHSH and CDR2 LQKENI. The ends lost 3 bases at V and 0 bases at J; junction bases unmatched: 4. The CDR3 consists of 15 residues. The chain's CDR3 is CASSPGQDPSYEQYF. The CDR3 bases are TGTGCCAGCTCACCGGGACAGGACCCCTCCTACGAGCAGTACTTC.

The V gene is TRBV5-1, the J gene TRBJ1-1; D unclear. The CDR3 spans 15 residues. Germline assignment: CDR1 SGHRS and CDR2 YFSETQ. Between the trimmed V and J ends, which lost 1 base and 7 bases, there was a span of 17 bases. Here the CDR3 reads CASSLPAAGVGEAFF. DNA for the CDR3: TGCGCCAGCAGCTTGCCAGCGGCCGGGGTTGGTGAAGCTTTCTTT. Variable domain in full (rest from reference TRBV5-1 and TRBJ1-1): KAGVTQTPRYLIKTRGQQVTLSCSPISGHRSVSWYQQTPGQGLQFLFEYFSETQRNKGNFPGRFSGRQFSNSRSEMNVSTLELGDSALYLCASSLPAAGVGEAFFGQGTRLTVV.

V and J are TRBV14 and TRBJ1-6; a weak D match, TRBD1 (5 bases). Germline V gives CDR1 SGHDN, CDR2 FVKESK. Trimming took off 1 base at V and 3 bases at J, with 16 bases between the two ends. The CDR3 has 18 amino acids. DNA for the CDR3: TGTGCCAGCAGCCAAGCACAGGTCCCGGTGTTCTATAATTCACCCCTCCACTTT. It encodes CASSQAQVPVFYNSPLHF.

This clone was detected once. As DNA, the CDR3 is TGTGCCAGCAGTGAAGGTACAGCCGTCAACTATGGCTACACCTTC. It codes for CASSEGTAVNYGYTF. The rearrangement uses TRBV2 and TRBJ1-2, with no clear D. Germline values: CDR1 SNHLY, CDR2 FYNNEI. The CDR3 is made up of 15 amino acids. Deletions cut 1 base from V and 2 bases from J, with 11 bases between.

The chain joins TRBV5-4 to TRBJ2-3; 11 positions match TRBD2. Per germline, CDR1 SGHNT and CDR2 YYREEE (reference sequence). Germline trimming cut 5 bases from V and 3 bases from J; bases unmatched to any gene: 11. The CDR3 runs 17 residues. The CDR3: CASRLSGGAFGTDTQYF. CDR3 DNA sequence: TGTGCCAGCAGGCTTAGCGGGGGGGCGTTTGGGACAGATACGCAGTATTTT.

Notes on this clone: The junction differs from germline at one of its ends, possibly a read error. V and J are TRBV7-7 and TRBJ2-2; D is undetermined. This CDR3 is 14 amino acids long. The germline CDR1 and CDR2 sequences are SSHAT and FNYEAQ (reference sequence). The CDR3, as DNA: TGTGCTAGCAGTCACAGAGCAAACACCGGGGAGCTGTTTTTT. It yields the protein CASSHRANTGELFF.

CDR3 protein: CAWSPNPTGQGYTF. The CDR3 nucleotides read TGTGCCTGGAGTCCCAACCCTACAGGGCAGGGCTACACCTTC. This chain joins TRBV30 and TRBJ1-2; TRBD1 might be the D (6 bases). CDR1 is GTSNPN, CDR2 SVGIG, per germline (reference sequence). The germline V and J ends were trimmed by 2 bases and 8 bases, with 18 bases remaining between them. The CDR3 covers 14 residues. The entire variable domain, with the rest obtained from reference TRBV30 and TRBJ1-2, is as follows: SQTIHQWPATLVQPVGSPLSLECTVEGTSNPNLYWYRQAAGRGLQLLFYSVGIGQISSEVPQNLSASRPQDRQFILSSKKLLLSDSGFYLCAWSPNPTGQGYTFGSGTRLTVV.

This chain uses TRBV27 with TRBJ2-7; D is unresolved. CDR1 and CDR2 (germline): MNHEY, SMNVEV (reference sequence). Trimming removed 2 bases from V and 0 bases from J, with 5 bases in between. This CDR3 comprises 13 residues. CDR3 sequence: CASSLTYSYEQYF. For the CDR3, the DNA is TGTGCCAGCAGTTTAACCTACTCCTACGAGCAGTACTTC.

This clone has more than one count but fewer than ten. Written as DNA, the CDR3 is TGTGCCAGCAGACCACTAGCGGGGGGGCCGGAGACCCAGTACTTC. Translation: CASRPLAGGPETQYF. The rearrangement joins TRBV27 to TRBJ2-5, with TRBD2 matching over 13 bases. V lost 6 bases, J lost 5 bases, and 6 bases stayed unmatched. The CDR3 consists of 15 residues. The germline CDR1 and CDR2 sequences are MNHEY and SMNVEV (reference sequence).

The chain uses TRBV6-5 and TRBJ1-1; the match to TRBD1 covers 7 bases. The CDR3 loop spans 14 amino acids. The ends lost 5 bases at V and 2 bases at J; junction bases unmatched: 5. Germline V gene lookup returns CDR1 MNHEY and CDR2 SVGAGI. In DNA form, the CDR3 reads TGTGCCAGCAGTACCCAGGGGGTAAACACTGAAGCTTTCTTT. Its protein is CASSTQGVNTEAFF.

This sequence joins TRBV6-1 and TRBJ2-5; D is unresolved. CDR3 length: 14 amino acids. CDR1 is MNHNS and CDR2 is SASEGT in the germline V gene. The V and J ends lost 2 bases and 2 bases respectively, with 9 bases between them. The CDR3 sequence: CASSEYSLQETQYF. The DNA for the CDR3 is TGTGCCAGCAGTGAATACAGTCTGCAAGAGACCCAGTACTTC.

This chain joins TRBV29-1 and TRBJ1-2, with 8 bases that match TRBD1. V trimming: 5 bases; J trimming: 4 bases; junction bases outside the gene matches: 9. In germline, CDR1 is SQVTM, CDR2 ANQGSEA. The CDR3 runs 14 residues. Here the CDR3 DNA reads TGCAGCGTTCTAGAAGGACAGGGCTTCTATGGCTACACCTTC. Its protein product is CSVLEGQGFYGYTF.

The chain has TRBV19 and TRBJ2-7; 8 bases are shared with TRBD2. The CDR3 has 14 amino acids. V gave up 4 bases and J gave up 4 bases; unmatched junction bases: 6. The germline CDR1 and CDR2 sequences are LNHDA and SQIVND (reference sequence). In DNA, the CDR3 is TGTGCCAGTAGTACCTCCATAGCGGGGTACGAGCAGTACTTC. It is translated as CASSTSIAGYEQYF.

The J gene is TRBJ2-7, the V gene TRBV6-4, with D possibly TRBD2 on 6 matching bases. Germline CDR1 is MRHNA and CDR2 is SNTAGT. The CDR3 is made up of 14 amino acids. Trimming pared 4 bases from V and 0 bases from J, leaving 10 bases between. In nucleotides, the CDR3 is TGTGCCAGCAGTGTCGACGGGAGCTCCTACGAGCAGTACTTC. Its protein product is CASSVDGSSYEQYF.

About this clone: The junction shows a germline mismatch at one end, possibly a read error. This chain connects TRBV7-9 to TRBJ1-4; perhaps TRBD1 as D (5 bases). Germline-derived CDR1 and CDR2 are SEHNR and FQNEAQ (reference sequence). CDR3 length: 18 residues. The CDR3 nucleotides read TGTTCCAGCAGCTTAGATTTCTCCAGGGCGGTTAAGAATGAAAAACTGTTTTTT. The encoded protein is CSSSLDFSRAVKNEKLFF.

This chain uses TRBV5-1 with TRBJ1-3; D is unresolved. This CDR3 comprises 16 residues. Trimming removed 0 bases at V and 4 bases at J, with 14 bases between. The germline V gene encodes CDR1 SGHRS and CDR2 YFSETQ. Here the CDR3 reads CASSLDMASRGNTIYF. The CDR3 nucleotides read TGCGCCAGCAGCTTGGATATGGCATCCCGAGGAAACACCATATATTTT.

This chain connects TRBV5-1 to TRBJ2-3; perhaps TRBD2 as D (6 bases). CDR1 is SGHRS, CDR2 YFSETQ, per germline. The length of the CDR3 is 14 residues. With 4 bases removed from V and 6 bases from J, the gap between germline ends came to 15 bases. This chain's CDR3 is CASSLWGVLDTQYF. In nucleotides, the CDR3 is TGCGCCAGCAGCCTGTGGGGGGTGTTGGATACGCAGTATTTT.

This clone has just one count. The CDR3 spells CASSLDGTENQPQHF. The CDR3 region has the DNA TGTGCCAGCAGCTTAGACGGGACTGAGAATCAGCCCCAGCATTTT. The chain uses TRBV7-2 and TRBJ1-5; tentatively, D is TRBD1 (5 bases). This CDR3 is 15 amino acids long. Per germline, CDR1 SGHTA and CDR2 FQGNSA. Deletions cut 1 base from V and 4 bases from J, with 11 bases between. Looking up the rest from reference TRBV7-2 and TRBJ1-5 gives the full variable domain: GAGVSQSPSNKVTEKGKDVELRCDPISGHTALYWYRQSLGQGLEFLIYFQGNSAPDKSGLPSDRFSAERTGGSVSTLTIQRTQQEDSAVYLCASSLDGTENQPQHFGDGTRLSIL.

The chain recombines TRBV6-5 with TRBJ1-2; 7 bases are a match to TRBD1. Germline V gene sequence: CDR1 MNHEY, CDR2 SVGAGI. This CDR3 is built from 15 residues. V shed 6 bases and J 6 bases; nucleotides not matched to a gene: 13. CDR3 nucleotides: TGTGCCAGCAGAATACGACAGGGTAGCTCCCATGGCTACACCTTC. It specifies CASRIRQGSSHGYTF.

This clone has only one observation. The J gene is TRBJ2-5, the V gene TRBV5-4; TRBD1 might be the D (7 bases). The CDR3 loop spans 17 amino acids. Trimming cost V 0 bases and J 4 bases, with 19 bases left between them. The germline gives CDR1 SGHNT, CDR2 YYREEE (reference sequence). CDR3 region: CASSLGGLRRGPETQYF. The DNA of the CDR3 is TGTGCCAGCAGCTTGGGGGGCCTTAGGAGGGGGCCAGAGACCCAGTACTTC.

The chain recombines TRBV5-1 with TRBJ2-3; 7 positions agree with TRBD2. Germline CDR1 and CDR2: SGHRS and YFSETQ. V lost 4 bases to trimming and J lost 2 bases; unmatched junction nucleotides: 4. The CDR3 runs to 14 residues. The CDR3 reads CASSLGRITDTQYF. CDR3 bases: TGCGCCAGCAGCCTCGGGAGGATCACAGATACGCAGTATTTT.

This rearrangement joins TRBV5-8 to TRBJ1-5; no definite D call. V was pared by 2 bases and J by 3 bases, with 9 bases between. This CDR3 is 14 amino acids long. Germline values: CDR1 SGHTS, CDR2 YDEGEE. The CDR3 region has the DNA TGTGCCAGCAGCTTAGCGGAGTACAATCAGCCCCAGCATTTT. Protein: CASSLAEYNQPQHF.